The clone carrying this T cell receptor beta chain has a handful of counts. Repertoires were generated with immunoSEQ multiplex PCR, while TCRdb's copy carries only in-frame clones and drops some. The sample lists under 850,000 clones; 88% were seen once. The germline V gene has CDR1 KGHSH and CDR2 LQKENI. Between the trimmed V and J ends, which lost 3 bases and 8 bases, there was a span of 17 bases. The CDR3 runs to 15 residues. This sample was included in a study of shared T cell receptors in the human thymus. The same sample was also studied in work on human thymus T cells. That report adds: From resections taken during corrective heart surgery, the thymus tissue was obtained. Unrelated individuals reportedly shared highly overlapping thymic TCR repertoires.

V and J are TRBV18 and TRBJ1-3; possibly TRBD1 for D (6 bases). The sequenced sample was thymocytes. This TCR was recovered from a boy less than two years old with a congenital heart defect. The CDR3 spells CASSPGHNLYDTIYF. CDR3 nucleotides: TGTGCCAGCTCACCGGGACATAACCTCTATGACACCATATATTTT.